The present T cell receptor beta chain was sequenced within a study of CD8+ T cells in alopecia areata. Study conclusions and caveats: Scalp clonality and expanded CD8+ clones among the top 100 showed significant decreases with tofacitinib.

This clone occurred a few times. The antigen is unknown. Treatment meaning: oral pan-JAK inhibitor, 5-10 mg twice daily. Peripheral blood and lesional scalp punch biopsies came from alopecia areata patients. In each case, RNA was isolated and then reverse transcribed into cDNA as the sequencing template. Assay: immunoSEQ multiplex PCR; the TCRdb copy retains only in-frame clones and omits some. The sample holds about 200,000 clones, around 57% seen once. This material consisted of CD4+ T cells sorted from blood, taken at week 4, from a patient treated with tofacitinib. The sequence derives from a human donor with alopecia areata.

CDR3 DNA sequence: TGTGCCAGTACCGGACTTCGGTCGGGATCTGGGGCCAACGTCCTGACTTTC. As protein: CASTGLRSGSGANVLTF. V is TRBV19 and J is TRBJ2-6, with D perhaps TRBD2 (5 bases). Trimming took 7 bases from V and 1 from J, leaving 17 bases between them. CDR1 is LNHDA and CDR2 is SQIVND in the germline V gene (reference sequence). The CDR3 is made up of 17 amino acids.